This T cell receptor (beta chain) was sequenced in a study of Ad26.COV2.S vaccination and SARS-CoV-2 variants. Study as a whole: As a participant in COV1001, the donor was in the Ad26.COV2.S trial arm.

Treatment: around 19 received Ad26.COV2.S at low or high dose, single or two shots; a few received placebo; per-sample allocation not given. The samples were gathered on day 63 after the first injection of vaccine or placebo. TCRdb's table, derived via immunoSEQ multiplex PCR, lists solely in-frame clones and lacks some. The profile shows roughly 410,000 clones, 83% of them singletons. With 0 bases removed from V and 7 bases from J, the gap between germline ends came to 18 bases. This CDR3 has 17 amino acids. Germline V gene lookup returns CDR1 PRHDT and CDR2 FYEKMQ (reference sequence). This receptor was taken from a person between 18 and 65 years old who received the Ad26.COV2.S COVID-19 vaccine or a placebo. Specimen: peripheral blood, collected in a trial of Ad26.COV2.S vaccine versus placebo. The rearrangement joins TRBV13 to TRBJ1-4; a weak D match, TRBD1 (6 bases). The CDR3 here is CASSLGGVGGTAEKLFF. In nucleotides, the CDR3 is TGTGCCAGCAGCTTAGGAGGGGTCGGGGGCACCGCTGAAAAACTGTTTTTT.